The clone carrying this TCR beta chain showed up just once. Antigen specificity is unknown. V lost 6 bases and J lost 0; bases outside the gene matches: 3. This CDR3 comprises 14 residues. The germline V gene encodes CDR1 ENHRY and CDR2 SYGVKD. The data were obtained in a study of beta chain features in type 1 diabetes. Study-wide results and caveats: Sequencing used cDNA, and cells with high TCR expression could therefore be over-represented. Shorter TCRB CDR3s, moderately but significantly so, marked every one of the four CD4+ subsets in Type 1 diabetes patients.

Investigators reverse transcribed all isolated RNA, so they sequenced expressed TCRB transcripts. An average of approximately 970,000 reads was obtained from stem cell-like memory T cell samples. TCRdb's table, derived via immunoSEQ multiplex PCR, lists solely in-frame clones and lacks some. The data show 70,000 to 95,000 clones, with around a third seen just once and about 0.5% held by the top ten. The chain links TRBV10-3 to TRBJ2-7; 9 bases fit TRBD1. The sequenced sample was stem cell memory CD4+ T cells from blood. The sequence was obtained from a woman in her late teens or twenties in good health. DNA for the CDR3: TGTGCCATCAGACGGGACAGGGACTCCTACGAGCAGTACTTC. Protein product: CAIRRDRDSYEQYF.